Listed here are 20 T cell receptor beta chains from one sample, sequenced in a study of cytomegalovirus exposure and HLA in healthy donors. Researchers ran the PCR with 60 Vbeta and 13 Jbeta primers. Clones were sequenced by immunoSEQ multiplex PCR, and TCRdb holds only the in-frame ones, with some missing. The top ten clones hold about 2.6% of a sample with 100,000 to 150,000 clones, about two thirds of them seen once. Sample: PBMCs. These receptors were collected from a woman aged 40 to 50 in good health and CMV-seronegative.

The chain links TRBV7-9 to TRBJ1-5; no reliable D call. This CDR3 spans 14 amino acids. Germline V gives CDR1 SEHNR, CDR2 FQNEAQ (reference sequence). V shed 5 bases and J shed 2 bases, with 10 bases lying between them. DNA for the CDR3: TGTGCCAGCAGCCCCGGCGCGGGCAATCAGCCCCAGCATTTT. This gives the protein CASSPGAGNQPQHF.

The chain couples TRBV19 to TRBJ1-2, with 9 bases aligning to TRBD1. Germline V gives CDR1 LNHDA, CDR2 SQIVND (reference sequence). The CDR3 is 16 residues long. V gave up 4 bases and J gave up 4 bases; unmatched junction bases: 10. CDR3 sequence (DNA): TGTGCCAGTAGTACCACCGGGACAGGGTCTTTCTATGGCTACACCTTC. Protein: CASSTTGTGSFYGYTF. The full variable domain, with the rest looked up from reference TRBV19 and TRBJ1-2, is DGGITQSPKYLFRKEGQNVTLSCEQNLNHDAMYWYRQDPGQGLRLIYYSQIVNDFQKGDIAEGYSVSREKKESFPLTVTSAQKNPTAFYLCASSTTGTGSFYGYTFGSGTRLTVV.

The chain couples TRBV27 to TRBJ2-7, with D tentatively TRBD1 (5 bases). The CDR3 extends over 17 amino acids. Germline V gene data show CDR1 as MNHEY and CDR2 as SMNVEV (reference sequence). Trimming removed 0 bases at V and 2 bases at J, with 17 bases between. CDR3 protein: CASSLSGAGGPTYEQYF. As DNA, the CDR3 is TGTGCCAGCAGTTTATCTGGGGCTGGCGGACCGACCTACGAGCAGTACTTC.

The J gene is TRBJ1-1, the V gene TRBV28; D is possibly TRBD1 (6 bases). CDR1 MDHEN and CDR2 SYDVKM come from the germline V gene. The CDR3 runs 17 residues. The CDR3 spells CATTSVGGRRMNTEAFF. The CDR3 DNA reads as TGTGCAACCACTTCAGTCGGGGGGCGCCGGATGAACACTGAAGCTTTCTTT.

This clone is a singleton in its sample. V and J are TRBV11-2 and TRBJ2-7; D is unresolved. Trimming took off 1 base at V and 6 bases at J, with 10 bases between the two ends. The CDR3 has 13 amino acids. Germline V CDR1 and CDR2: SGHAT, FQNNGV. The CDR3 DNA follows: TGTGCCAGCAGCTTAGCTGGCAGTCTCGAGCAGTACTTC. Its protein is CASSLAGSLEQYF.

The chain uses TRBV10-2 and TRBJ1-1; no clear D. V was clipped by 2 bases and J by 0 bases, with 10 bases between them. This CDR3 has 15 amino acids. The germline V gene encodes CDR1 WSHSY and CDR2 SAAADI. The CDR3 coding sequence is TGCGCCAGCAGTGAGCCTCTCAGAATGAACACTGAAGCTTTCTTT. As protein: CASSEPLRMNTEAFF.

The CDR3 reads CASSPGTGSLQETQYF. The CDR3 coding sequence is TGTGCCAGCAGCCCGGGGACAGGGAGTCTCCAAGAGACCCAGTACTTC. The chain employs TRBV9 and TRBJ2-5; 9 bases match TRBD1. Germline CDR1 reads SGDLS; CDR2 reads YYNGEE. V was clipped by 4 bases and J by 1 base; unmatched bases: 8. The CDR3 consists of 16 residues.

J is TRBJ2-3 and V is TRBV7-2; D gene unclear. The CDR3 length is 14 residues. Deletions cut 4 bases from V and 2 bases from J, with 10 bases between. Germline V gene lookup returns CDR1 SGHTA and CDR2 FQGNSA. CDR3 region: CASSSNAFTDTQYF. DNA of the CDR3: TGTGCCAGCAGCTCTAACGCCTTCACAGATACGCAGTATTTT.

The V gene is TRBV5-4, the J gene TRBJ2-7; D might be TRBD2 (6 bases). The V and J ends lost 4 bases and 5 bases respectively, with 19 bases between them. Germline-derived CDR1 and CDR2 are SGHNT and YYREEE (reference sequence). The CDR3 totals 15 residues. Here the CDR3 DNA reads TGTGCCAGCAGCCCGGTGGGAGCGGGTAGGAACGAGCAGTACTTC. It codes for CASSPVGAGRNEQYF.

For the CDR3, the DNA is TGTGCCATCAGCCCCGCGACAAGCACAGATACGCAGTATTTT. Protein: CAISPATSTDTQYF. The chain carries TRBV10-3 and TRBJ2-3; no reliable D call. CDR3 size: 14 residues. The V end was cut by 6 bases, the J end by 0 bases, with 10 bases between. Germline-derived CDR1 and CDR2 are ENHRY and SYGVKD.

The V call is TRBV11-2, the J call TRBJ1-2; D gene uncertain. This CDR3 spans 14 amino acids. The germline gives CDR1 SGHAT, CDR2 FQNNGV. V lost 5 bases to trimming and J lost 3 bases, with 13 bases between them. CDR3 DNA: TGTGCCAGCAGCCCTCCTAACCCTCACTATGGCTACACCTTC. Translating it yields CASSPPNPHYGYTF.

This chain connects TRBV28 to TRBJ1-2; a weak D match, TRBD1 (5 bases). The CDR3 loop spans 14 amino acids. V lost 4 bases, J lost 8 bases, and 17 bases lay in between. The V gene's germline CDR1 is MDHEN and CDR2 SYDVKM. DNA of the CDR3: TGTGCCAGCAGTTCCCATGACAGACGAGACGGCTACACCTTC. It codes for CASSSHDRRDGYTF.

The chain combines TRBV29-1 with TRBJ2-3; TRBD2 matches 14 bases. Germline V CDR1 and CDR2: SQVTM, ANQGSEA. The CDR3 extends over 17 amino acids. V dropped 6 bases and J dropped 0; count of bases not matched to a gene: 8. The CDR3 DNA reads TGCAGCGTCCGGGGACTAGCGGGGGTTCGGAGCACAGATACGCAGTATTTT. Translation gives CSVRGLAGVRSTDTQYF.

The chain joins TRBV5-4 to TRBJ1-1; TRBD1 aligns across 7 bases. In germline, CDR1 is SGHNT, CDR2 YYREEE (reference sequence). The V gene end was trimmed by 5 bases and the J gene end by 0 bases; junction bases not matched to a gene: 7. CDR3 length: 15 residues. CDR3: CASSRQGGVNTEAFF. The CDR3 DNA is TGTGCCAGCAGTCGACAGGGCGGCGTGAACACTGAAGCTTTCTTT.

This clone showed up just a few times. This sequence joins TRBV18 and TRBJ2-5; TRBD1 agrees at 7 bases. The V segment lost 6 bases and the J segment 1 base; nucleotides outside the gene matches: 5. The V gene's germline CDR1 is KGHSH and CDR2 LQKENI. The CDR3 contains 14 residues. Here the CDR3 DNA reads TGTGCCAGCTCCACCGGACAGGTCCAAGAGACCCAGTACTTC. Protein product: CASSTGQVQETQYF. Looking up the rest from reference TRBV18 and TRBJ2-5 gives the full variable domain: NAGVMQNPRHLVRRRGQEARLRCSPMKGHSHVYWYRQLPEEGLKFMVYLQKENIIDESGMPKERFSAEFPKEGPSILRIQQVVRGDSAAYFCASSTGQVQETQYFGPGTRLLVL.

V is TRBV28 and J is TRBJ2-1; TRBD2 aligns across 11 bases. CDR1 is MDHEN, CDR2 SYDVKM, per germline. Germline trimming cut 8 bases from V and 7 bases from J; bases unmatched to any gene: 7. This CDR3 has 14 amino acids. CDR3 sequence reads: CASSLAGEINEQFF. In DNA form, the CDR3 reads TGTGCCAGCTCACTAGCGGGGGAGATTAATGAGCAGTTCTTC.

J is TRBJ1-3 and V is TRBV5-1; D is ambiguous. Germline V gives CDR1 SGHRS, CDR2 YFSETQ. The V end was cut by 0 bases, the J end by 0 bases, with 10 bases between. CDR3 length: 16 residues. CDR3 region: CASSLGEGHSGNTIYF. Here the CDR3 DNA reads TGCGCCAGCAGCTTGGGCGAGGGCCACTCTGGAAACACCATATATTTT.

This clone was observed a handful of times. The V gene is TRBV2, the J gene TRBJ1-6, with 9 nucleotides matching TRBD1. Germline V CDR1 and CDR2: SNHLY, FYNNEI. The CDR3 covers 15 residues. With 5 bases clipped from V and 10 bases from J, the junction kept 9 bases outside the gene matches. CDR3: CASSMDRGARSPLHF. Written as DNA, the CDR3 is TGTGCCAGCAGTATGGACAGGGGAGCAAGATCACCCCTCCACTTT.

This chain joins TRBV29-1 and TRBJ1-2, with D perhaps matching TRBD1 (5 bases). V gave up 3 bases and J gave up 9 bases, with 11 bases separating them. The CDR3 consists of 11 residues. Germline V gene lookup returns CDR1 SQVTM and CDR2 ANQGSEA. The CDR3 loop reads CSVEGQNRYTF. In DNA, the CDR3 is TGCAGCGTTGAGGGGCAAAACCGCTACACCTTC.

Many counts were recorded for this clone. DNA for the CDR3: TGTGCCAGCGGGGCCAGAGAGAACACCGGGGAGCTGTTTTTT. This encodes CASGARENTGELFF. This sequence joins TRBV10-3 and TRBJ2-2, with D possibly matching TRBD2 (6 bases). Germline V gene data show CDR1 as ENHRY and CDR2 as SYGVKD. The CDR3 length is 14 residues. The V end was cut by 10 bases, the J end by 1 base, with 13 bases between.